The 16 T cell receptor beta chains below were found in one sample sequenced in a study of blood T cell repertoires in COVID-19. Data came from immunoSEQ multiplex PCR; TCRdb stores just in-frame clones and leaves some out. The sample shows fewer than 50,000 clones, roughly 68% of them seen only once. Sequencing was performed on peripheral blood. These receptors all come from a man of 80 years or more with acute or convalescent COVID-19.

The chain employs TRBV2 and TRBJ1-6; 11 bases are shared with TRBD1. The CDR3 sequence is 15 residues long. Germline CDR1 and CDR2: SNHLY and FYNNEI. V was pared by 10 bases and J by 7 bases, with 9 bases of the junction left unmatched. The CDR3 DNA reads as TGTGCCACGAAAGGACAGGGGGCTGGGAATTCACCCCTCCACTTT. Its protein product is CATKGQGAGNSPLHF.

The V gene is TRBV5-5, the J gene TRBJ2-1, with 9 nucleotides matching TRBD2. Per germline, CDR1 SGHKS and CDR2 YYEKEE (reference sequence). The CDR3 length is 15 residues. The V and J ends lost 0 bases and 7 bases, in that order; junction bases with no gene match: 5. The CDR3 DNA follows: TGTGCCAGCAGCTTGGTCCTAGCGGGAACGAATGAGCAGTTCTTC. Its translation: CASSLVLAGTNEQFF.

The rearrangement uses TRBV7-2 and TRBJ1-6; 9 bases match TRBD1. This CDR3 region has 15 residues. V trimming: 4 bases; J trimming: 5 bases; junction bases outside the gene matches: 3. Germline V gene lookup returns CDR1 SGHTA and CDR2 FQGNSA. In nucleotides, the CDR3 is TGTGCCAGCAGCTACCGGGACAGGGATAATTCACCCCTCCACTTT. Translated, it gives CASSYRDRDNSPLHF.

The chain links TRBV6-1 to TRBJ1-5; no clear D gene. Trimming took 2 bases from V and 0 from J, leaving 8 bases between them. The CDR3 contains 15 residues. Germline-derived CDR1 and CDR2 are MNHNS and SASEGT. CDR3 sequence reads: CASSETPYSNQPQHF. The CDR3 DNA reads TGTGCCAGCAGTGAAACACCATATAGCAATCAGCCCCAGCATTTT.

V usage is TRBV6-2 or TRBV6-3 and J usage is TRBJ1-5; 9 bases line up with TRBD1. The CDR3 has 19 amino acids. The ends lost 0 bases at V and 3 bases at J; junction bases unmatched: 12. CDR1 is MNHEY, CDR2 SVGEGT, per germline. Written as DNA, the CDR3 is TGTGCCAGCAGTTACTCAGCGGACAGGGGCCGCCTTTACAATCAGCCCCAGCATTTT. Translation gives CASSYSADRGRLYNQPQHF.

The rearrangement links TRBV7-9 to TRBJ1-5, with D perhaps TRBD1 (6 bases). Germline V gene data show CDR1 as SEHNR and CDR2 as FQNEAQ (reference sequence). The V end was cut by 0 bases, the J end by 4 bases, with 10 bases between. The CDR3 spans 15 residues. The CDR3 spells CASSLAAGENQPQHF. The CDR3 coding sequence is TGTGCCAGCAGCTTAGCGGCAGGGGAGAATCAGCCCCAGCATTTT.

The chain carries TRBV19 and TRBJ2-5; 7 bases map to TRBD1. This CDR3 has 15 residues. V was pared by 4 bases and J by 2 bases, with 7 bases of the junction left unmatched. The germline gives CDR1 LNHDA, CDR2 SQIVND (reference sequence). CDR3 in DNA: TGTGCCAGTAGTAGCTACAGGGGTCGGCAAGAGACCCAGTACTTC. Its translation: CASSSYRGRQETQYF.

This chain joins TRBV6-6 and TRBJ1-6, with a weak D call TRBD1 (6 bases). The V and J ends lost 6 bases and 7 bases respectively, with 13 bases between them. The CDR3 contains 14 residues. In germline, CDR1 is MNHNY, CDR2 SVGAGI (reference sequence). CDR3 nucleotide sequence: TGTGCCAGCAGAGATACAGGGAGCAATTCACCCCTCCACTTT. Residues: CASRDTGSNSPLHF.

The chain couples TRBV15 to TRBJ2-7; 12 nucleotides match TRBD2. V was pared by 6 bases and J by 7 bases, with 7 bases of the junction left unmatched. Germline CDR1 and CDR2: LNHNV and YYDKDF (reference sequence). This CDR3 region has 14 residues. CDR3 coding DNA: TGTGCCACCAGAAGACTAGCGGGAGTCGGGGAGCAGTACTTC. Translating it yields CATRRLAGVGEQYF. Full variable domain (missing parts from reference TRBV15 and TRBJ2-7): DAMVIQNPRYQVTQFGKPVTLSCSQTLNHNVMYWYQQKSSQAPKLLFHYYDKDFNNEADTPDNFQSRRPNTSFCFLDIRSPGLGDTAMYLCATRRLAGVGEQYFGPGTRLTVT.

This chain links TRBV13 with TRBJ2-5; no clear D. V was clipped by 3 bases and J by 7 bases, with 18 bases between them. This CDR3 spans 15 amino acids. The germline gives CDR1 PRHDT, CDR2 FYEKMQ (reference sequence). The CDR3: CASSLSPPQSGTQYF. In DNA, the CDR3 is TGTGCCAGCAGCTTGAGCCCCCCGCAGTCGGGGACCCAGTACTTC.

V and J are TRBV18 and TRBJ1-1; D is ambiguous. Trimming removed 3 bases at V and 7 bases at J, with 9 bases between. CDR1 KGHSH and CDR2 LQKENI come from the germline V gene. The CDR3 runs 12 residues. CDR3 sequence: CASSPEGFEAFF. Here the CDR3 DNA reads TGTGCCAGCTCACCGGAGGGTTTTGAAGCTTTCTTT.

The rearrangement links TRBV6-2 or TRBV6-3 to TRBJ2-5, with TRBD2 matching over 14 bases. The CDR3 is 16 amino acids. CDR1 is MNHEY and CDR2 is SVGEGT in the germline V gene. The ends lost 6 bases at V and 1 base at J; junction bases unmatched: 4. The CDR3 is CASSSGLAGGQETQYF. CDR3 in DNA: TGTGCCAGCAGCTCCGGACTAGCGGGAGGCCAAGAGACCCAGTACTTC.

With respect to this clone: Relative to the germline gene, one junction end is altered; a read error may explain this. This chain joins TRBV27 and TRBJ2-5, with D maybe TRBD2 (8 bases). The germline V gene encodes CDR1 MNHEY and CDR2 SMNVEV (reference sequence). The CDR3 contains 16 residues. CDR3: CASSNRGAGGQATQYF. The CDR3 region has the DNA TGTGCCAGCAGTAACAGGGGCGCGGGAGGACAAGCGACCCAGTACTTC.

This chain joins TRBV5-4 and TRBJ2-1; 7 bases fit TRBD2. The germline CDR1 and CDR2 sequences are SGHNT and YYREEE (reference sequence). This CDR3 has 14 residues. Germline trimming cut 4 bases from V and 1 base from J; bases unmatched to any gene: 2. In DNA form, the CDR3 reads TGTGCCAGCAGCCGGGGAGGGTCCTACAATGAGCAGTTCTTC. Translation gives CASSRGGSYNEQFF.

The DNA of the CDR3 is TGTGCCAGCAGTGAACTCGAGATCTCTGGAAACACCATATATTTT. Translation gives CASSELEISGNTIYF. The V call is TRBV2, the J call TRBJ1-3; D is ambiguous. CDR1 SNHLY and CDR2 FYNNEI come from the germline V gene. Trimming removed 2 bases from V and 0 bases from J, with 8 bases in between. This CDR3 has 15 amino acids.

The chain has TRBV4-3 and TRBJ2-3, with a tentative D call TRBD2 (5 bases). Between the trimmed V and J ends, which lost 0 bases and 5 bases, there was a span of 15 bases. The CDR3 loop spans 16 amino acids. Germline CDR1 and CDR2: LGHNA and YSLEER. As DNA, the CDR3 is TGCGCCAGCAGCCAAGAATCCCTAGCAATGTTAGATACGCAGTATTTT. Protein sequence: CASSQESLAMLDTQYF.